The 18 T cell receptor beta chains below all came from one sample that was sequenced in a study of T cell responses to AZD1222 COVID-19 vaccine. This table comes from immunoSEQ multiplex PCR, and its TCRdb copy is limited to in-frame clones, with some not included. The sample yields about 130,000 clones, under 95% seen once. The source was peripheral blood, collected on day 0 of AZD1222 vaccination. These receptors originate from an adult in good health.

The V call is TRBV20-1, the J call TRBJ2-1; D could derive from TRBD1 or TRBD2 (6 bases each). Germline loops: CDR1 DFQATT, CDR2 SNEGSKA (reference sequence). This CDR3 spans 11 amino acids. V was trimmed by 6 bases and J by 15 bases, leaving 18 bases between them. In DNA, the CDR3 is TGCAGTGCCGGAGGGGGGAGCTTGGCGTTCTTC. Amino acid sequence: CSAGGGSLAFF.

The chain employs TRBV19 and TRBJ2-2; 10 positions match TRBD1. After removal of 3 bases from V and 4 bases from J, the junction contained 2 bases not matched to a gene. CDR3 size: 15 residues. Germline CDR1 is LNHDA and CDR2 is SQIVND (reference sequence). The CDR3 DNA sequence: TGTGCCAGTAGTATCGGGACAGGGGCCACCGGGGAGCTGTTTTTT. The encoded protein is CASSIGTGATGELFF.

This clone turned up a few times. The V call is TRBV5-5, the J call TRBJ1-1, with a possible D match to TRBD1 (6 bases). The CDR3 totals 15 residues. The ends were cut back, 0 bases at V and 1 base at J, with 10 bases in the middle. Germline CDR1 and CDR2: SGHKS and YYEKEE (reference sequence). The CDR3 loop reads CASSLAGGGNTEAFF. Written as DNA, the CDR3 is TGTGCCAGCAGCTTGGCTGGGGGCGGGAACACTGAAGCTTTCTTT.

The genes are TRBV11-2 and TRBJ1-3; D unclear. The germline CDR1 and CDR2 sequences are SGHAT and FQNNGV. The CDR3 is made up of 15 amino acids. The V gene lost 5 bases and the J gene lost 0 bases, with 11 bases spanning the gap. The CDR3: CASSTDGFSGNTIYF. CDR3 in DNA: TGTGCCAGCAGCACGGACGGCTTCTCTGGAAACACCATATATTTT.

This clone was observed a handful of times. The CDR3 nucleotides read TGTGCCAGCAGCTTACGGGTTGGCTACACCTTC. It yields the protein CASSLRVGYTF. The chain carries TRBV7-2 and TRBJ1-2; D gene ambiguous. Trimming removed 2 bases from V and 7 bases from J, with 5 bases in between. The CDR3 contains 11 residues. The V gene's germline CDR1 is SGHTA and CDR2 FQGNSA.

This clone was observed a few times. The genes are TRBV11-1 and TRBJ1-3; no reliable D call. The CDR3 is made up of 15 amino acids. Germline CDR1 reads SGHAT; CDR2 reads FQDESV (reference sequence). Trimming removed 5 bases at V and 0 bases at J, with 11 bases between. CDR3 coding DNA: TGTGCCAGCAGCCTTAGCGCTTACTCTGGAAACACCATATATTTT. Its protein is CASSLSAYSGNTIYF. Drawing the rest from reference TRBV11-1 and TRBJ1-3, the complete variable domain is EAEVAQSPRYKITEKSQAVAFWCDPISGHATLYWYRQILGQGPELLVQFQDESVVDDSQLPKDRFSAERLKGVDSTLKIQPAELGDSAMYLCASSLSAYSGNTIYFGEGSWLTVV.

The chain couples TRBV9 to TRBJ2-3, with TRBD1 identical over 7 bases. This CDR3 contains 15 residues. The ends lost 4 bases at V and 2 bases at J; junction bases unmatched: 7. CDR1 and CDR2 from the germline V gene are SGDLS and YYNGEE. CDR3 in DNA: TGTGCCAGCAGCCCTACAGGGGTCCCCACAGATACGCAGTATTTT. This encodes CASSPTGVPTDTQYF.

The J gene is TRBJ2-3, the V gene TRBV29-1, with 7 positions matching TRBD2. V shed 6 bases, J shed 2 bases, and the junction held 11 bases outside the gene matches. The CDR3 runs 15 residues. Germline loops: CDR1 SQVTM, CDR2 ANQGSEA. For the CDR3, the DNA is TGCAGCGTCGTGAACCAGCGGGGAAACACAGATACGCAGTATTTT. Its translation: CSVVNQRGNTDTQYF.

The rearrangement links TRBV2 to TRBJ1-5; tentative D call: TRBD1 (6 bases). CDR3 length: 13 amino acids. V was clipped by 7 bases and J by 3 bases, with 10 bases between them. Germline V gives CDR1 SNHLY, CDR2 FYNNEI. CDR3 sequence (DNA): TGTGCCAGCATGGGACAAACCAATCAGCCCCAGCATTTT. It yields the protein CASMGQTNQPQHF.

The V call is TRBV4-1, the J call TRBJ1-4; tentatively, D is TRBD1 (6 bases). This CDR3 is built from 16 residues. The germline gives CDR1 MGHRA, CDR2 YSYEKL. Trimming removed 4 bases at V and 4 bases at J, with 16 bases between. Written as DNA, the CDR3 is TGCGCCAGCAGCCCTCTCACAACCAGGGGTAATGAAAAACTGTTTTTT. Translating it yields CASSPLTTRGNEKLFF.

This clone was counted a few times. The V call is TRBV5-4, the J call TRBJ1-2; D might be TRBD1 (5 bases). The CDR3 sequence is 13 residues long. Germline loops: CDR1 SGHNT, CDR2 YYREEE (reference sequence). V gave up 1 base and J gave up 4 bases, with 8 bases separating them. The CDR3 sequence: CASSLLGVYGYTF. CDR3 in DNA: TGTGCCAGCAGCTTGCTGGGGGTCTATGGCTACACCTTC.

The rearrangement links TRBV6-1 to TRBJ1-2; TRBD1 agrees at 7 bases. The CDR3 is made up of 17 amino acids. Germline CDR1 reads MNHNS; CDR2 reads SASEGT. J lost 4 bases, V lost 0 bases, and 11 bases had no gene match. This chain's CDR3 is CASSEAGRGTYLYGYTF. CDR3 DNA sequence: TGTGCCAGCAGTGAAGCTGGCAGGGGGACCTACCTCTATGGCTACACCTTC.

The V and J genes are TRBV3-1 (or the pseudogene TRBV3-2) and TRBJ1-1; D remains unclear. Germline assignment: CDR1 LGHDT and CDR2 YNNKEL (reference sequence). This CDR3 is 15 amino acids long. The V and J ends lost 1 base and 6 bases respectively, with 15 bases between them. The CDR3 is CASSQAAGVVAEAFF. The CDR3 DNA is TGTGCCAGCAGCCAAGCTGCGGGTGTGGTTGCTGAAGCTTTCTTT.

The chain carries TRBV7-8 and TRBJ2-3; D gene unclear. The CDR3 extends over 14 amino acids. Trimming stripped 3 bases from V and 0 bases from J, with 7 bases between. Germline V lookup: CDR1 SGHVS, CDR2 FQNEAQ. This CDR3 reads CASSFAGSTDTQYF. The CDR3 DNA reads TGTGCCAGCAGCTTCGCAGGTAGCACAGATACGCAGTATTTT.

The gene calls are TRBV5-1 and TRBJ1-1, with 7 bases matching TRBD1. The trim removed 0 bases at V and 5 bases at J, leaving 13 bases unmatched. Germline V gene lookup returns CDR1 SGHRS and CDR2 YFSETQ. CDR3 length equals 17 residues. The CDR3 loop is CASSLGAGGSFGTEAFF. CDR3 bases: TGCGCCAGCAGCTTGGGGGCAGGGGGTAGTTTTGGGACTGAAGCTTTCTTT.

This clone was seen only once. This chain connects TRBV10-3 to TRBJ2-5, with D possibly TRBD2 on 6 matching bases. Between the trimmed V and J ends, which lost 4 bases and 2 bases, there was a span of 11 bases. The CDR3 sequence is 14 residues long. The germline CDR1 and CDR2 sequences are ENHRY and SYGVKD. CDR3 loop: CAISGGGTQETQYF. CDR3 nucleotides: TGTGCCATCAGTGGCGGCGGGACTCAAGAGACCCAGTACTTC.

V gene TRBV16 combines with J gene TRBJ1-2; possibly TRBD1 for D (5 bases). V lost 0 bases, J lost 4 bases, and 15 bases lay in between. Germline V gene lookup returns CDR1 KGHSY and CDR2 FQNENV. The CDR3 sequence is 16 residues long. In DNA, the CDR3 is TGTGCCAGCAGCCAATCGTCTTCCAGGGCCCCCTATGGCTACACCTTC. Amino acid sequence: CASSQSSSRAPYGYTF.

The chain recombines TRBV5-5 with TRBJ2-5; 14 bases line up with TRBD2. After removal of 4 bases from V and 5 bases from J, the junction contained 4 bases not matched to a gene. The CDR3 runs 15 residues. CDR1 is SGHKS, CDR2 YYEKEE, per germline (reference sequence). CDR3 sequence: CASSGLAGGSETQYF. As DNA, the CDR3 is TGTGCCAGCAGCGGACTAGCGGGGGGAAGTGAGACCCAGTACTTC.